Presented here are 13 T cell receptor beta chains from one specimen sequenced in a study of CD8 T cell repertoires and HIV-1 epitope variants. Profiled with immunoSEQ multiplex PCR; TCRdb holds only in-frame clones, not every one. The sample comprises approximately 6,000 clones, about 70% of which are singletons, and approximately 42% rests with the top ten. The antigens for these receptors are not known. Sequencing was done on a sample of cultured CD8+ T cells derived from PBMCs. The receptors come from a male donor with HIV.

This chain joins TRBV28 and TRBJ2-5; D unresolved. CDR1 MDHEN and CDR2 SYDVKM come from the germline V gene. V lost 5 bases to trimming and J lost 5 bases, with 15 bases between them. The CDR3 is 14 residues long. The CDR3 protein is CASSRYLPRETQYF. The CDR3 region has the DNA TGTGCCAGCAGTCGATACCTCCCGAGGGAGACCCAGTACTTC.

The chain joins TRBV4-1 to TRBJ1-2; D is unclear. CDR3 length: 15 amino acids. The V gene's germline CDR1 is MGHRA and CDR2 YSYEKL. Trimming removed 4 bases from V and 6 bases from J, with 18 bases in between. The CDR3 loop reads CASSPGMARLDGYTF. The CDR3 coding sequence is TGCGCCAGCAGCCCAGGTATGGCGCGGCTGGATGGCTACACCTTC.

J is TRBJ2-7 and V is TRBV4-3; 9 bases are a match to TRBD2. The CDR3 has 16 residues. V lost 0 bases and J lost 3; bases outside the gene matches: 6. Germline lookup yields CDR1 LGHNA and CDR2 YSLEER. The CDR3 protein is CASSQEAGTSNYEQYF. CDR3 sequence (DNA): TGCGCCAGCAGCCAAGAAGCCGGGACTAGCAACTACGAGCAGTACTTC.

V and J are TRBV4-1 and TRBJ2-2, with a weak D call TRBD2 (5 bases). The germline V and J ends were trimmed by 4 bases and 2 bases, with 8 bases remaining between them. Germline assignment: CDR1 MGHRA and CDR2 YSYEKL. The CDR3 sequence is 14 residues long. In DNA, the CDR3 is TGCGCCAGCAGCCTCACTAGTAACACCGGGGAGCTGTTTTTT. Translation gives CASSLTSNTGELFF.

This chain links TRBV13 with TRBJ1-1; the match to TRBD1 covers 12 bases. V shed 4 bases and J 4 bases; nucleotides not matched to a gene: 4. The germline CDR1 and CDR2 sequences are PRHDT and FYEKMQ (reference sequence). This CDR3 is 15 amino acids long. The CDR3 protein is CASSSGQGAGTEAFF. The CDR3 DNA is TGTGCCAGCAGCTCGGGACAGGGGGCGGGCACTGAAGCTTTCTTT.

This clone has a handful of counts. This chain links TRBV28 with TRBJ1-5, with 10 nucleotides matching TRBD1. Unmatched junction bases numbered 5, after V lost 5 bases and J lost 4 bases. There are 15 residues in the CDR3. Looked up from germline, CDR1 is MDHEN and CDR2 is SYDVKM. This CDR3 is CASSLTGGSNQPQHF. The CDR3 DNA follows: TGTGCCAGCAGTCTGACAGGGGGCAGTAATCAGCCCCAGCATTTT.

This clone occurred a few times. The CDR3 is CASSPQGTEAFF. DNA of the CDR3: TGTGCCAGCAGCCCGCAGGGGACTGAAGCTTTCTTT. The chain combines TRBV9 with TRBJ1-1; D may be TRBD1 (6 bases). Germline values: CDR1 SGDLS, CDR2 YYNGEE. Trimming removed 4 bases from V and 5 bases from J, with 9 bases in between. The CDR3 has 12 amino acids.

J is TRBJ2-2 and V is TRBV5-1, with TRBD2 matching 7 bases. The CDR3 loop spans 16 amino acids. The germline gives CDR1 SGHRS, CDR2 YFSETQ. V lost 0 bases, J lost 7 bases, and 9 bases stayed unmatched. The CDR3 sequence: CASSLDSGPWGGELFF. Written as DNA, the CDR3 is TGCGCCAGCAGCTTGGATAGCGGGCCGTGGGGCGGGGAGCTGTTTTTT. Supplemented by reference TRBV5-1 and TRBJ2-2, the full variable domain reads KAGVTQTPRYLIKTRGQQVTLSCSPISGHRSVSWYQQTPGQGLQFLFEYFSETQRNKGNFPGRFSGRQFSNSRSEMNVSTLELGDSALYLCASSLDSGPWGGELFFGEGSRLTVL.

The chain is built from TRBV6-5 and TRBJ2-3; tentatively, D is TRBD1 (5 bases). Per the germline V gene, CDR1 is MNHEY and CDR2 is SVGAGI. Trimming cost V 0 bases and J 1 base, with 8 bases left between them. CDR3 length: 15 residues. CDR3 coding DNA: TGTGCCAGCAGTTACTCGGACACCGGCACAGATACGCAGTATTTT. Translating it yields CASSYSDTGTDTQYF.

This clone is a singleton in its sample. The rearrangement joins TRBV4-2 to TRBJ2-5; perhaps TRBD1 as D (5 bases). The CDR3 contains 13 residues. The germline gives CDR1 LGHNA, CDR2 YNFKEQ. V was shortened by 0 bases and J by 3 bases, with 5 bases between the two germline ends. The CDR3 loop is CASSQETEETQYF. The CDR3 DNA follows: TGTGCCAGCAGCCAAGAGACAGAAGAGACCCAGTACTTC.

The chain links TRBV4-1 to TRBJ2-3; perhaps TRBD2 as D (6 bases). CDR1 is MGHRA, CDR2 YSYEKL, per germline. Deletions cut 0 bases from V and 2 bases from J, with 15 bases between. CDR3 length equals 17 residues. For the CDR3, the DNA is TGCGCCAGCAGCCAAGATCCCTGGGGACTCCCCACAGATACGCAGTATTTT. This translates into CASSQDPWGLPTDTQYF.

DNA for the CDR3: TGTGCCAGCAAGGGGGCGTTCCCCCCGGGGGAGCTGTTTTTT. Translating it yields CASKGAFPPGELFF. The gene calls are TRBV11-2 and TRBJ2-2; 7 bases agree with TRBD1. V shed 7 bases, J shed 8 bases, and the junction held 10 bases outside the gene matches. Germline V gene data show CDR1 as SGHAT and CDR2 as FQNNGV. The CDR3 covers 14 residues.

CDR3 amino acids: CASSVAEGADYGYTF. The CDR3 nucleotides are TGTGCCAGCAGCGTAGCGGAGGGGGCGGACTATGGCTACACCTTC. The chain couples TRBV9 to TRBJ1-2, with 7 bases fitting TRBD1. With V trimmed by 0 bases and J by 3 bases, 5 bases remained unmatched. The CDR3 is 15 amino acids. Germline values: CDR1 SGDLS, CDR2 YYNGEE. Full variable domain (rest looked up from reference TRBV9 and TRBJ1-2): DSGVTQTPKHLITATGQRVTLRCSPRSGDLSVYWYQQSLDQGLQFLIQYYNGEERAKGNILERFSAQQFPDLHSELNLSSLELGDSALYFCASSVAEGADYGYTFGSGTRLTVV.